Listed below are T cell receptor beta chains from one sample, sequenced in a study of blood T cell repertoires in COVID-19. The data were produced by immunoSEQ multiplex PCR, yet TCRdb's version contains in-frame clones alone and is incomplete. The data contain approximately 180,000 clones, approximately 82% of them singletons. Sequences were obtained from PBMCs or T cells enriched from blood (not recorded which). Receptor source: a man aged 50-59 years who had recovered from COVID-19. CDR3s include the opening cysteine and the closing phenylalanine or tryptophan. A D gene is named only where the DNA matches it firmly. Rows give clone size only sometimes, using once, few, many, or a class for an expanded clone.

>TRBV3-1/TRBV3-2|few|-|TRBJ1-3
CASSQRVSGNTIYF
TGTGCCAGCAGCCAACGGGTCTCTGGAAACACCATATATTTT
>TRBV29-1|once|-|TRBJ2-2
CSVVGSGNTGELFF
TGCAGCGTTGTGGGTAGCGGGAACACCGGGGAGCTGTTTTTT
>TRBV5-1|-|-|TRBJ2-2
CASSFSTGNTGELFF
TGCGCCAGCAGCTTTTCGACAGGGAACACCGGGGAGCTGTTTTTT
>TRBV6-5|-|TRBD1|TRBJ1-2
CASSSTQGQGGGYTF
TGTGCCAGCAGCTCTACCCAGGGACAGGGAGGTGGCTACACCTTC
>TRBV7-8|-|-|TRBJ1-1
CASSSTGLNTEAFF
TGTGCCAGCAGCTCCACAGGGTTGAACACTGAAGCTTTCTTT
>TRBV5-1|-|TRBD2|TRBJ2-7
CASSLTVSVRETYEQYF
TGCGCCAGCAGCTTGACTGTGAGCGTGCGGGAGACCTACGAGCAGTACTTC
>TRBV27|few|TRBD1|TRBJ1-2
CASSSTTGNYGYTF
TGTGCCAGCAGTTCCACGACAGGGAACTATGGCTACACCTTC
>TRBV18|-|-|TRBJ1-3
CASSNSDSSGNTIYF
TGTGCCAGCTCAAACTCGGACAGCTCTGGAAACACCATATATTTT
>TRBV15|-|-|TRBJ2-5
CATSGDKGWGPQYF
TGTGCCACCAGCGGAGATAAGGGGTGGGGGCCCCAGTACTTC
>TRBV4-2|-|-|TRBJ1-1
CASSQEPGAMNTEAFF
TGTGCCAGCAGCCAAGAACCAGGGGCTATGAACACTGAAGCTTTCTTT
>TRBV29-1|-|-|TRBJ1-2
CSASQNPYGYTF
TGCAGTGCATCACAGAATCCCTATGGCTACACCTTC
>TRBV15|few|TRBD1|TRBJ2-7
CATSSGTGYEQYF
TGTGCCACCAGCAGCGGGACAGGATACGAGCAGTACTTC
>TRBV14|-|-|TRBJ1-1
CASSQAGFVKAFF
TGTGCCAGCAGCCAAGCGGGGTTTGTCAAAGCTTTCTTT
>TRBV5-1|-|TRBD1|TRBJ2-7
CASSFGTGSYEQYF
TGCGCCAGCAGCTTCGGGACAGGGTCCTACGAGCAGTACTTC
>TRBV9|-|TRBD1|TRBJ1-1
CASSASGQGVAEAFF
TGTGCCAGCAGCGCATCGGGACAGGGGGTCGCTGAAGCTTTCTTT
>TRBV7-9|-|TRBD1|TRBJ1-4
CASVAGQGVANEKLFF
TGTGCCAGCGTCGCCGGACAGGGGGTCGCTAATGAAAAACTGTTTTTT